This T cell receptor beta chain was identified in a study of T cell changes during pregnancy in multiple sclerosis. J was trimmed by 1 base and V by 0 bases; bases with no gene match: 7. From germline, CDR1 is LGHNA and CDR2 YNFKEQ. CDR3 length equals 17 residues. Here immunoSEQ multiplex PCR was the method, and the copy in TCRdb shows in-frame clones only, minus some. Of around 85,000 clones listed, roughly nine tenths are singletons. The rearrangement joins TRBV4-2 to TRBJ2-3, with TRBD2 matching 7 bases. This TCR came from a female donor in good health, serving as a control in a pregnancy study. Some clones in this sample may be carry-over from other donors' samples. The specimen comprised PBMCs, sampled in the first trimester of pregnancy. The CDR3 DNA is TGTGCCAGCAGCCAAGATTGGGGAGGGCAGGGCACAGATACGCAGTATTTT. Its protein product is CASSQDWGGQGTDTQYF.